These T cell receptor beta chains were read from a single sample in a study of blood T cell repertoires in COVID-19. The repertoire was sequenced with immunoSEQ multiplex PCR; TCRdb's copy has only in-frame clones and lacks some. Counted here are about 330,000 clones, approximately 84% occurring once; the ten biggest clones make up 1%. Specimen: PBMCs or T cells enriched from blood (not recorded which). The receptor set was obtained from a woman in her 30s who had recovered from COVID-19. The conserved cysteine and the conserved F or W are not part of the CDR3 here. Fields, in order: V gene, J gene, CDR3 protein.

V gene: TRBV7-2
J gene: TRBJ1-1
CDR3 protein: ASIKDRGTEAF

V gene: TRBV6-2/TRBV6-3
J gene: TRBJ1-2
CDR3 protein: ASSYSNRAGYT

V gene: TRBV5-4
J gene: TRBJ2-1
CDR3 protein: ASSRATGQGGYNEQF

V gene: TRBV27
J gene: TRBJ2-3
CDR3 protein: ASRPPGIAGGWDTQY

V gene: TRBV5-4
J gene: TRBJ2-1
CDR3 protein: ASSLLAGARNEQF

V gene: TRBV27
J gene: TRBJ2-7
CDR3 protein: ASSLIGTGTYEQY

V gene: TRBV6-1
J gene: TRBJ2-3
CDR3 protein: ASSEGTSGSTRDTDTQY

V gene: TRBV6-2/TRBV6-3
J gene: TRBJ1-4
CDR3 protein: ASSYLGHSTPGEKLF

V gene: TRBV11-2
J gene: TRBJ2-5
CDR3 protein: ASSLGGQGPQETQY

V gene: TRBV5-1
J gene: TRBJ2-7
CDR3 protein: ASSLGGSGGGPHEQY

V gene: TRBV2
J gene: TRBJ1-1
CDR3 protein: ASSAPTGLGNTEAF

V gene: TRBV20-1
J gene: TRBJ1-1
CDR3 protein: SARGTLNTEAF

V gene: TRBV7-9
J gene: TRBJ1-5
CDR3 protein: ASSLGEGRGFNQPQH

V gene: TRBV30
J gene: TRBJ1-2
CDR3 protein: AWSYTGVAYGYT

V gene: TRBV7-9
J gene: TRBJ1-6
CDR3 protein: ASSPWGGVYNSPLH

V gene: TRBV30
J gene: TRBJ1-2
CDR3 protein: AWSSGTGAVGYT

V gene: TRBV27
J gene: TRBJ2-5
CDR3 protein: ASSLGGLIQETQY

V gene: TRBV24-1
J gene: TRBJ1-2
CDR3 protein: ATSQGPYGYT

V gene: TRBV12-5
J gene: TRBJ1-5
CDR3 protein: ASGLTGGGQPQH

V gene: TRBV30
J gene: TRBJ2-3
CDR3 protein: AWSSGVSTDTQY

V gene: TRBV6-5
J gene: TRBJ1-2
CDR3 protein: ASILTGDGGYT

V gene: TRBV18
J gene: TRBJ1-1
CDR3 protein: ASSPTQGFSPEAF

V gene: TRBV4-3
J gene: TRBJ2-2
CDR3 protein: ASSQETTRPTGELF

V gene: TRBV7-9
J gene: TRBJ1-6
CDR3 protein: ASSPGQYNSPLH

V gene: TRBV6-5
J gene: TRBJ1-1
CDR3 protein: ASSYRDREKSF

V gene: TRBV6-1
J gene: TRBJ2-3
CDR3 protein: ASSEGRARTQY

V gene: TRBV30
J gene: TRBJ1-1
CDR3 protein: AWKSAPN

V gene: TRBV5-1
J gene: TRBJ2-5
CDR3 protein: ASSRTSEETQY

V gene: TRBV5-6
J gene: TRBJ1-6
CDR3 protein: ASSLGYSNSPLH

V gene: TRBV5-5
J gene: TRBJ2-4
CDR3 protein: ASSASPGHLTVAKNIQY

V gene: TRBV7-9
J gene: TRBJ2-2
CDR3 protein: ARPSDAPGELF

V gene: TRBV10-3
J gene: TRBJ1-3
CDR3 protein: AISEDGDSGNTIY

V gene: TRBV30
J gene: TRBJ2-3
CDR3 protein: AWSVRRGGGTDTQY

V gene: TRBV4-1
J gene: TRBJ2-1
CDR3 protein: ASSRNSGNEQF

V gene: TRBV5-6
J gene: TRBJ1-5
CDR3 protein: ASSQTGFQPQH